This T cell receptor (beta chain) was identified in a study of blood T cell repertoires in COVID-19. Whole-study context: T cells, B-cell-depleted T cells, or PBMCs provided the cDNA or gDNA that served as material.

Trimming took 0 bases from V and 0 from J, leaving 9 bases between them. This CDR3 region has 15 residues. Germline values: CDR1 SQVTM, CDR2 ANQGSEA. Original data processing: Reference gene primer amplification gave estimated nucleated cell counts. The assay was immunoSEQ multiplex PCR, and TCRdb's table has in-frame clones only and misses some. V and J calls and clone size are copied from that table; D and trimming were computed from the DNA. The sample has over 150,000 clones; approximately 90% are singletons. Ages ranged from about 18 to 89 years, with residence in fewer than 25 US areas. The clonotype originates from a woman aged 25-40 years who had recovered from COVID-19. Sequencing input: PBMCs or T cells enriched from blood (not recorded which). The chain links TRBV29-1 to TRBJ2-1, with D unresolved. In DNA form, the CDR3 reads TGCAGCGTTGAAGATCATCGTAGCTCCTACAATGAGCAGTTCTTC. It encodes CSVEDHRSSYNEQFF.